The clone carrying this T cell receptor beta chain came up a few times. This record comes from a study of TIL therapy for anti-PD-1-resistant metastatic lung cancer. Study overall: Several tumors were EGFR-mutant and two were ALK-rearranged.

As for time point: pre-treatment sample, taken before nivolumab and TIL therapy. Most excised metastases sampled were pleural nodules or supraclavicular lymph nodes. Tumors were harvested before any PD-1/PD-L1 blockade. The libraries were made with immunoSEQ v3. Sequencing was performed with immunoSEQ multiplex PCR; in TCRdb, only in-frame clones are kept and a portion is missing. The sample records 45,000 to 50,000 clones, 65% to 80% being singletons. Germline CDR1 KGHSH, CDR2 LQKENI. CDR3 length: 18 residues. The ends were cut back, 5 bases at V and 1 base at J, with 18 bases in the middle. The chain uses TRBV18 and TRBJ2-6; tentatively, D is TRBD2 (6 bases). The sequencing here drew on tumor tissue, taken at baseline. The TCR sequence derives from a person aged 25 to 80 with non-small cell lung cancer. The CDR3 region is CASSSLAGLPSGANVLTF. The CDR3, as DNA: TGTGCCAGCTCATCACTTGCTGGACTACCTTCTGGGGCCAACGTCCTGACTTTC. The entire variable domain, with the rest obtained from reference TRBV18 and TRBJ2-6, is as follows: NAGVMQNPRHLVRRRGQEARLRCSPMKGHSHVYWYRQLPEEGLKFMVYLQKENIIDESGMPKERFSAEFPKEGPSILRIQQVVRGDSAAYFCASSSLAGLPSGANVLTFGAGSRLTVL.